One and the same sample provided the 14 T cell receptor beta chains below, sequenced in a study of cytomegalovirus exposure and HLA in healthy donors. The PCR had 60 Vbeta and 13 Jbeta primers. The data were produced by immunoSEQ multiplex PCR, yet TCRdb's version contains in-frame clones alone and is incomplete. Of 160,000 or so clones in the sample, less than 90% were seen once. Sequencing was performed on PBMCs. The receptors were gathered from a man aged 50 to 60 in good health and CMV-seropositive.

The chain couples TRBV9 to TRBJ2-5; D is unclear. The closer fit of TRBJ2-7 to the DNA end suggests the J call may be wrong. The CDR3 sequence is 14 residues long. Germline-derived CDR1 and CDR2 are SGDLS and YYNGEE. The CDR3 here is CASSVGLVSYEQYF. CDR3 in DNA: TGTGCCAGCAGCGTAGGACTGGTATCCTACGAGCAGTACTTC.

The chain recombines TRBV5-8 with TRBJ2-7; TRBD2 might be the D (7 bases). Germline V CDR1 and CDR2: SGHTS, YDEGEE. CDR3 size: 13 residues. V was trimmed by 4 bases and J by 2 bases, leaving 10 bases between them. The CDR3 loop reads CASSLGGPYEQYF. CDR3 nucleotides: TGTGCCAGCAGCCTGGGGGGGCCCTACGAGCAGTACTTC.

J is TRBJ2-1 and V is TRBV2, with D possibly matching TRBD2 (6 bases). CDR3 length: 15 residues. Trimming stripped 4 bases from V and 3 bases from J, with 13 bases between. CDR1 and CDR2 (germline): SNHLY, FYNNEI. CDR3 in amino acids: CASSGIAAFYNEQFF. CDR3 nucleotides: TGTGCCAGCAGTGGCATAGCGGCTTTCTACAATGAGCAGTTCTTC.

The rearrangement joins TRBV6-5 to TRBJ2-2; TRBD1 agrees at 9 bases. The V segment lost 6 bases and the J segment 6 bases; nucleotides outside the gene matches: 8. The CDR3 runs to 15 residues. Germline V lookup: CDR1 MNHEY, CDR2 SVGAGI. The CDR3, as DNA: TGTGCCAGCAGGCTGGGACAGGGAATGGCCGGGGAGCTGTTTTTT. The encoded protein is CASRLGQGMAGELFF.

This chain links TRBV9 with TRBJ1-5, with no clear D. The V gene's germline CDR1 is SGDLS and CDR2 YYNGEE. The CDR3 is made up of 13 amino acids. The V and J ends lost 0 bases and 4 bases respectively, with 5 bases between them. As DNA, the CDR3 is TGTGCCAGCAGCGTAGACGGGAATCAGCCCCAGCATTTT. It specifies CASSVDGNQPQHF.

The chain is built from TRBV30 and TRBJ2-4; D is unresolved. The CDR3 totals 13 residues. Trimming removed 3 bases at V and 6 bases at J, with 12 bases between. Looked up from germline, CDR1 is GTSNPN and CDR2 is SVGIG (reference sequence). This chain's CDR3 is CAWRAGPGNIQYF. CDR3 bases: TGTGCCTGGAGGGCTGGCCCGGGAAACATTCAGTACTTC.

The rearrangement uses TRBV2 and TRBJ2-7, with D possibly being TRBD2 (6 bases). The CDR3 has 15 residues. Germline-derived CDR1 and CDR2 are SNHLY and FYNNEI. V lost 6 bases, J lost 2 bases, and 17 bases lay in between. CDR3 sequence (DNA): TGTGCCAGCAGCGCCCGCGCCGGGACTGCCTACGAGCAGTACTTC. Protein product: CASSARAGTAYEQYF.

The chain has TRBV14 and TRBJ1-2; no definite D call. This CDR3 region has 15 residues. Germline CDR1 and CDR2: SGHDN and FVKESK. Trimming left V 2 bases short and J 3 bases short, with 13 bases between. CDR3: CASSQWSSRDYGYTF. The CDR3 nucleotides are TGTGCCAGCAGCCAATGGAGCAGCCGTGACTATGGCTACACCTTC.

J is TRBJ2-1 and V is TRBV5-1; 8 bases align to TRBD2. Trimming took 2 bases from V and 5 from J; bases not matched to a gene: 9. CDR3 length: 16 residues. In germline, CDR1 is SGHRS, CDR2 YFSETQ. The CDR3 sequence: CASSLPGGGGNNEQFF. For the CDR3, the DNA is TGCGCCAGCAGCTTACCGGGTGGCGGGGGGAACAATGAGCAGTTCTTC.

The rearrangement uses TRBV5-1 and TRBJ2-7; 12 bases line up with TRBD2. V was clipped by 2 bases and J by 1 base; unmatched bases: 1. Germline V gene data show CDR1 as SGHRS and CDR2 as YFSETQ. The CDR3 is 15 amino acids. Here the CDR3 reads CASSLLAGGSYEQYF. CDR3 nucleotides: TGCGCCAGCAGCTTACTAGCGGGAGGATCCTACGAGCAGTACTTC. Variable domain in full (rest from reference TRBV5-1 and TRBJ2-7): KAGVTQTPRYLIKTRGQQVTLSCSPISGHRSVSWYQQTPGQGLQFLFEYFSETQRNKGNFPGRFSGRQFSNSRSEMNVSTLELGDSALYLCASSLLAGGSYEQYFGPGTRLTVT.

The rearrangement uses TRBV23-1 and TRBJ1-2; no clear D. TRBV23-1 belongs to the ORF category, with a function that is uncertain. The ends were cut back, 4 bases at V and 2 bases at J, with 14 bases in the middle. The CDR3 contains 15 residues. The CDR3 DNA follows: TGCGCCAGCAGTCCCATTTTCCCAGTAAACTATGGCTACACCTTC. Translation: CASSPIFPVNYGYTF.

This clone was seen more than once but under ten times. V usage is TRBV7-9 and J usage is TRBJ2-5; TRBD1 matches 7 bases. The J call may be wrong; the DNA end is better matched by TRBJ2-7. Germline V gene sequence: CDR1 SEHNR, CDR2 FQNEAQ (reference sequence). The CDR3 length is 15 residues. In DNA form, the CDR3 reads TGTGCCAGCATCCCCTGGGTAGGGGGCACCTACGAGCAGTACTTC. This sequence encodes CASIPWVGGTYEQYF.

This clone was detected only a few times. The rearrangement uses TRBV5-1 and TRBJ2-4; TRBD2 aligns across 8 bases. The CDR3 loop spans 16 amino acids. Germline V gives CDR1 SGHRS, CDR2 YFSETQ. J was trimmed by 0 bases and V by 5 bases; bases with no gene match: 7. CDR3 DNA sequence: TGCGCCAGCAGACACAGCGGGAGTCGAGCCAAAAACATTCAGTACTTC. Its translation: CASRHSGSRAKNIQYF. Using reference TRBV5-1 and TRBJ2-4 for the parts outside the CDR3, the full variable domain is KAGVTQTPRYLIKTRGQQVTLSCSPISGHRSVSWYQQTPGQGLQFLFEYFSETQRNKGNFPGRFSGRQFSNSRSEMNVSTLELGDSALYLCASRHSGSRAKNIQYFGAGTRLSVL.

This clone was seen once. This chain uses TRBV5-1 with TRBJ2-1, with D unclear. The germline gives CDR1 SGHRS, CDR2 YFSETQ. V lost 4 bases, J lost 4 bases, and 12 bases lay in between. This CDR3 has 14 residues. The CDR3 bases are TGCGCCAGCAGCATAGAGGAGATATACAATGAGCAGTTCTTC. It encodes CASSIEEIYNEQFF.